Following are 7 T cell receptor beta chains from one sample sequenced in a study of T cells expressing NK-cell markers. Each CDR3 protein gets one entry in TCRdb, which reprocessed the 5' RACE reads and gives no DNA. The sample's table shows about 460,000 distinct CDR3 sequences. The specimen sequenced was blood T cells: a sorted CD56 or NKG2C T cell subset, CD4+ or CD8+ T cells, or bulk PBMC T cells (not recorded which). These receptors were taken from a woman aged 45-65 years in good health.

The chain carries TRBV10-1 and TRBJ2-1; the TCRdb call, TRBD1, lacks DNA for checking. There are 14 residues in the CDR3. CDR1 is WNHNN, CDR2 SYGVQD, per germline (reference sequence). The CDR3 sequence: CASAGTGSYNEQFF.

V gene TRBV10-3 combines with J gene TRBJ2-5; the TRBD2 assignment by TCRdb is unverifiable without DNA. The CDR3 covers 12 residues. Germline assignment: CDR1 ENHRY and CDR2 SYGVKD. CDR3 protein: CAIAPARETQYF.

The chain combines TRBV6-1 with TRBJ2-7; there is no DNA to check the TCRdb D call of TRBD1. Germline V gives CDR1 MNHNS, CDR2 SASEGT. The CDR3 spans 14 residues. CDR3 amino acids: CASSERNSHYEQYF.

The rearrangement uses TRBV20-1 and TRBJ2-3; TCRdb's assignment of TRBD2 cannot be checked, as there is no DNA. The CDR3 has 18 amino acids. The germline gives CDR1 DFQATT, CDR2 SNEGSKA (reference sequence). The CDR3 here is CSGRGRGTSETSTDTQYF.

The chain joins TRBV7-9 to TRBJ1-1; TCRdb calls TRBD1, which cannot be checked without DNA. From germline, CDR1 is SEHNR and CDR2 FQNEAQ (reference sequence). The CDR3 extends over 14 amino acids. CDR3 protein: CAGTTGVSDTEAFF.

The CDR3 spells CASSQDGVGDYGYTF. The rearrangement uses TRBV4-1 and TRBJ1-2. The CDR3 loop spans 15 amino acids. Germline V gives CDR1 MGHRA, CDR2 YSYEKL.

This CDR3 reads CASSSGRTLGTEAFF. This chain links TRBV5-1 with TRBJ1-1. CDR3 length equals 15 residues. The germline V gene encodes CDR1 SGHRS and CDR2 YFSETQ.